Listed below are T cell receptor beta chains from one sample, sequenced in a study of cytomegalovirus exposure and HLA in healthy donors. The data were produced by immunoSEQ multiplex PCR, yet TCRdb's version contains in-frame clones alone and is incomplete. The table lists fewer than 80,000 clones, under 80% of them singletons, with 5% to 7% in the top ten. The material sequenced was PBMCs. Receptors were obtained from a woman in her thirties in good health and CMV-seronegative. CDR3s include the opening cysteine and the closing phenylalanine or tryptophan. A D gene is named only where the DNA matches it firmly. A clone size is listed for some rows: how often the clone was seen (once, few, many), or a class if it is expanded.

TRBJ1-1,.,.,TRBV5-1,16,CASSLVGSGKETEAFF,TGCGCCAGCAGCTTGGTCGGGTCAGGGAAAGAGACTGAAGCTTTCTTT
TRBJ1-1,.,.,TRBV5-1,15,CASSLEGSRDTEAFF,TGCGCCAGCAGCTTGGAGGGGTCAAGGGACACTGAAGCTTTCTTT
TRBJ1-2,.,.,TRBV6-1,15,CASSEQGGVGYGYTF,TGTGCCAGCAGTGAACAGGGCGGGGTAGGCTATGGCTACACCTTC
TRBJ2-1,once,.,TRBV11-2,15,CASSLGRTQSESQFF,TGTGCCAGCAGCTTAGGCCGGACTCAAAGTGAGTCGCAGTTCTTC
TRBJ2-1,.,TRBD1,TRBV30,15,CAWSVGTGAYNEQFF,TGTGCCTGGAGTGTTGGGACAGGAGCATACAATGAGCAGTTCTTC
TRBJ2-7,few,.,TRBV6-6,13,CASKDSSSYEQYF,TGTGCCAGCAAGGACTCAAGCTCCTACGAGCAGTACTTC
TRBJ2-1,.,.,TRBV4-1,13,CASSQAGRNEQFF,TGCGCCAGCAGCCAGGCAGGGAGGAATGAGCAGTTCTTC
TRBJ2-6,.,.,TRBV7-7,19,CASSFGPTGPPGGANVLTF,TGTGCTAGCAGCTTCGGACCGACAGGACCCCCTGGTGGGGCCAACGTCCTGACTTTC
TRBJ2-5,.,.,TRBV7-3,13,CASSLRVQETQYF,TGTGCCAGCAGCTTAAGAGTCCAAGAGACCCAGTACTTC
TRBJ2-3,few,.,TRBV6-4,13,CASRRDGTDTQYF,TGTGCCAGCAGGCGAGATGGCACAGATACGCAGTATTTT
TRBJ2-3,.,.,TRBV18,13,CASSPTGTDTQYF,TGTGCCAGCTCACCCACTGGCACAGATACGCAGTATTTT
TRBJ2-1,.,TRBD2,TRBV7-9,15,CASSTRTSGSNEQFF,TGTGCCAGCAGTACCCGGACTAGCGGGAGTAATGAGCAGTTCTTC
TRBJ2-7,once,TRBD1,TRBV28,13,CASRQDRVREQYF,TGTGCCAGCAGACAGGACAGGGTTCGGGAGCAGTACTTC
TRBJ2-5,.,TRBD2,TRBV6-1,15,CASSEVTSGMKTQYF,TGTGCCAGCAGTGAAGTGACTAGCGGGATGAAGACCCAGTACTTC
TRBJ2-2,.,.,TRBV7-2,15,CASSLAVVAALGLFF,TGTGCCAGCAGCTTAGCGGTAGTGGCGGCTTTGGGGCTGTTTTTT
TRBJ1-6,.,TRBD1,TRBV11-2,16,CASSPYSTGSNSPLHF,TGTGCCAGCAGCCCATACTCGACAGGGTCGAATTCACCCCTCCACTTT
TRBJ2-7,.,TRBD1,TRBV5-1,19,CASTHGDVVGGSTTYEQYF,TGCGCCAGCACCCATGGAGACGTGGTAGGGGGCAGCACAACCTACGAGCAGTACTTC